A selection of T cell receptor beta chains follows, all from one sample in a study of STAT5B mutations in CD4+ large granular lymphocyte leukemia. The repertoire was sequenced with immunoSEQ multiplex PCR; TCRdb's copy has only in-frame clones and lacks some. Counted here are more than 30,000 clones, 85% to 90% occurring once; the ten biggest clones make up 0.4% to 0.5%. Sequenced material: CD4+ T cells from blood buffy coats. The source is a human donor in good health. Each CDR3 is given with its conserved first and last residue. Fields, in order: J gene, V gene, D gene, clone size, CDR3 DNA, CDR3 protein. D genes are given only for firm matches. Not every row has a clone size; where given, it reads once, few, many or a size class.

TRBJ2-3 TRBV11-3 - - TGTGCCAGCAGCTTAGAGACAAAACACCGGCAGTATTTT CASSLETKHRQYF
TRBJ2-2 TRBV2 - - TGTGCCAGCAGTGAACGGTTCAAGGGGGCCGGGGAGCTGTTTTTT CASSERFKGAGELFF
TRBJ2-7 TRBV27 - - TGTGCCAGCAGTTCGAACACGTTCGGCGGAGGGCCCTACGAGCAGTACTTC CASSSNTFGGGPYEQYF
TRBJ1-5 TRBV28 - - TGTGCCAGCAGTACCCAGACAGGCTACAATCAGCCCCAGCATTTT CASSTQTGYNQPQHF
TRBJ1-5 TRBV7-9 - - TGTGCCAGCGGACAAGACAATCAGCCCCAGCATTTT CASGQDNQPQHF
TRBJ1-5 TRBV10-1 - - TGCGCCAGCAGCCGAGGATTTGATCAGCCCCAGCATTTT CASSRGFDQPQHF
TRBJ2-1 TRBV4-1 - - TGCGCCAGCAGCCAAAATGGGGGATTGCCCCACTCCTACAATGAGCAGTTCTTC CASSQNGGLPHSYNEQFF
TRBJ1-5 TRBV7-2 - once TGTGCCAGCAGCCTCCAAGCGGTTGTGGGCAATCAGCCCCAGCATTTT CASSLQAVVGNQPQHF
TRBJ1-3 TRBV11-2 TRBD1 - TGTGCCAGCACCCCGAGGGGGCTACAGAGTTTTTTCTCTGGAAACACCATATATTTT CASTPRGLQSFFSGNTIYF
TRBJ2-1 TRBV10-1 TRBD2 once TGCGCCAGCAGTCGGGGACTAGCCTACAATGAGCAGTTCTTC CASSRGLAYNEQFF
TRBJ1-5 TRBV19 - - TGTGCCAGTACTTACCCAAGGGCGAATCAGCCCCAGCATTTT CASTYPRANQPQHF
TRBJ2-3 TRBV25-1 TRBD1 - TGTGCCAGCACCACGGACAGGGGGCCAGATACGCAGTATTTT CASTTDRGPDTQYF
TRBJ1-5 TRBV7-9 TRBD1 - TGTGCCAGCAGCTTAGCGGAGACAGGGGGCATTCAGCCCCAGCATTTT CASSLAETGGIQPQHF
TRBJ2-7 TRBV7-9 - few TGTGCCAGCAGCTTAGCCGACATCCGTAACGAGCAGTACTTC CASSLADIRNEQYF
TRBJ1-2 TRBV11-2 - - TGTGCCAGCAGTAGGGACGGTGAATATGGCTACACCTTC CASSRDGEYGYTF
TRBJ1-1 TRBV5-1 TRBD1 - TGCGCCAGCAGCCCCGGGACAGCCATGAACACTGAAGCTTTCTTT CASSPGTAMNTEAFF
TRBJ2-7 TRBV7-8 - once TGTGCCAGCAGCCCCGACTTCTCCTACGAGCAGTACTTC CASSPDFSYEQYF
TRBJ1-1 TRBV5-5 - - TGTGCCAGCAGCTCCACCGGGCCTCGCGGCACTGAAGCTTTCTTT CASSSTGPRGTEAFF
TRBJ2-7 TRBV11-3 TRBD2 - TGTGCCAGCAGCTCCCGCGGGAGGGCCCTCCACGAGCAGTACTTC CASSSRGRALHEQYF
TRBJ2-3 TRBV6-5 - - TGTGCCAGCAGTTACTCGACGGGCACAGATACGCAGTATTTT CASSYSTGTDTQYF
TRBJ2-3 TRBV7-9 TRBD1 - TGTGCCAGCAGCTCTGGACAGGGGAGTAGAGCAGATACGCAGTATTTT CASSSGQGSRADTQYF
TRBJ2-6 TRBV5-1 - - TGCGCCAGCAAACCCGACTCTGGGGCCAACGTCCTGACTTTC CASKPDSGANVLTF
TRBJ2-7 TRBV19 TRBD1 - TGTGCCAGTAGTACAGGGGGCTTCTACGAGCAGTACTTC CASSTGGFYEQYF
TRBJ1-4 TRBV2 - - TGTGCCAGCAGTGGGGCTTTAGGACCTGAAAAACTGTTTTTT CASSGALGPEKLFF
TRBJ2-1 TRBV21-1 - once TGTGCCAGCAGCAAACGTGGGACTAGCGGGAGATATGAGCAGTTCTTC CASSKRGTSGRYEQFF
TRBJ2-4 TRBV11-2 - once TGTGCCAGCAGCCCAGTCGGGAACATTCAGTACTTC CASSPVGNIQYF
TRBJ1-2 TRBV11-2 - - TGTGCCAGCAGCCTCGGGGGGACCTATGGCTACACCTTC CASSLGGTYGYTF
TRBJ2-1 TRBV19 - - TGTGCCAGTAGTAGAGGGGAGTGGAATGAGCAGTTCTTC CASSRGEWNEQFF
TRBJ1-1 TRBV7-9 - - TGTGCCAGCAGCTTAGTGGCGGGTGAAGCTTTCTTT CASSLVAGEAFF
TRBJ1-1 TRBV11-3 - - TGTGCCAGCAGCTGGGGTGGGGGCGCGATGGACACTGAAGCTTTCTTT CASSWGGGAMDTEAFF
TRBJ2-1 TRBV6-1 TRBD2 - TGTGCCAGCAGCATCGGGACTAGCGCCTACAATGAGCAGTTCTTC CASSIGTSAYNEQFF
TRBJ2-7 TRBV5-1 TRBD1 - TGCGCCAGCAGCTCGACCGGGACAGGGACCTACGAGCAGTACTTC CASSSTGTGTYEQYF
TRBJ2-3 TRBV6-5 - - TGTGCCAGCAGTTACTCGTACAATGCCGGGGATACGCAGTATTTT CASSYSYNAGDTQYF
TRBJ2-7 TRBV10-3 - few TGTGCCATCAGTGAGACCGGGGACTACGAGCAGTACTTC CAISETGDYEQYF
TRBJ1-5 TRBV27 TRBD1 - TGTGCCAGCAGCGGGACAGGGGAGCCCCAGCATTTT CASSGTGEPQHF
TRBJ1-1 TRBV20-1 - - TGCAGCGCTGACAGGCCTACTGAAGCTTTCTTT CSADRPTEAFF
TRBJ2-3 TRBV5-1 - - TGCGCCAGCAGCACCCTAGGGGGGGTAGATACGCAGTATTTT CASSTLGGVDTQYF
TRBJ1-1 TRBV5-1 - once TGCGCCAGCAGCTGGAGGTCGGGGAACACTGAAGCTTTCTTT CASSWRSGNTEAFF
TRBJ1-1 TRBV6-5 - - TGTGCCAGCAGCTCAACCTACACTGAAGCTTTCTTT CASSSTYTEAFF
TRBJ2-1 TRBV2 TRBD2 - TGTGCCAGCAGTGAACCAGCGGGAGATAGTGAGCAGTTCTTC CASSEPAGDSEQFF
TRBJ2-6 TRBV19 TRBD1 - TGTGCCAGTAGTCAAAGGACAGGTTCAGGCAACGTCCTGACTTTC CASSQRTGSGNVLTF
TRBJ2-7 TRBV7-6 TRBD2 - TGTGCCAGCAGCCATAGCGGGAGTAAAGGAAACGAGCAGTACTTC CASSHSGSKGNEQYF
TRBJ2-1 TRBV29-1 TRBD1 - TGCAGCGTTGAAAGGCCCGGGACAGGTATATACAATGAGCAGTTCTTC CSVERPGTGIYNEQFF
TRBJ2-5 TRBV5-1 - once TGCGCCAGCAGCTTGAATACGGGATCTCAAGAGACCCAGTACTTC CASSLNTGSQETQYF
TRBJ1-2 TRBV6-5 - - TGTGCCAGCAGTTACTCTAGTTTGCGGCGGAACTATGGCTACACCTTC CASSYSSLRRNYGYTF
TRBJ2-4 TRBV2 - once TGTGCCAGCAGTTTAGACTTAAACATTCAGTACTTC CASSLDLNIQYF
TRBJ1-5 TRBV27 TRBD1 - TGTGCCAGCAGTACGACAGGGGGGGTAGGTCAGCCCCAGCATTTT CASSTTGGVGQPQHF
TRBJ1-1 TRBV28 - - TGTGCCAGCAGTTTGACAGACCTGAACACTGAAGCTTTCTTT CASSLTDLNTEAFF
TRBJ2-3 TRBV6-6 - - TGTGCCAGCAGTTACGCCGGGAGAGGGGATACGCAGTATTTT CASSYAGRGDTQYF
TRBJ2-3 TRBV5-1 TRBD2 - TGCGCCAGCAGCTTTCGACTAGCGGGAGGACACACAGATACGCAGTATTTT CASSFRLAGGHTDTQYF
TRBJ2-1 TRBV2 TRBD1 once TGTGCCAGCTCTCGGGACAGGGGCCTCGGACGCTCCTACAATGAGCAGTTCTTC CASSRDRGLGRSYNEQFF
TRBJ2-7 TRBV11-2 TRBD2 once TGTGCCAGCAGCTCTACTAGCGGGAGGGCTTACGAGCAGTACTTC CASSSTSGRAYEQYF
TRBJ1-1 TRBV6-1 - - TGTGCCAGCAGGCGGCACACTGAAGCTTTCTTT CASRRHTEAFF
TRBJ2-1 TRBV7-2 TRBD2 - TGTGCCAGCAGCTTAAAAGGGACTACGAACAGGAATGAGCAGTTCTTC CASSLKGTTNRNEQFF
TRBJ2-1 TRBV5-1 TRBD2 - TGCGCCAGCAGCTTGGCAGCGGGGGGGACCTACAATGAGCAGTTCTTC CASSLAAGGTYNEQFF
TRBJ2-1 TRBV6-1 TRBD2 - TGTGCCAGCAGTGAAAGAGGACTAGTGTTTTATGAGCAGTTCTTC CASSERGLVFYEQFF
TRBJ2-1 TRBV4-2 TRBD2 - TGTGCCAGCAGCCCGGGGACTAGCGGGCACAATGAGCAGTTCTTC CASSPGTSGHNEQFF